This T cell receptor beta chain emerged from a study of sequential checkpoint blockade in melanoma. Sample treatment: randomized to nivolumab then ipilimumab (arm A) or the reverse (arm B). The repertoire was sequenced with immunoSEQ multiplex PCR; TCRdb's copy has only in-frame clones and lacks some. The repertoire holds 19,000 or so clones, 65% to 80% seen once, with 20% to 25% in the top ten. The receptor's source is a human donor with melanoma. The source material was CD8+ T cells sorted from blood (inferred from file names), sampled from a patient given nivolumab and ipilimumab in sequence.

The CDR3 region has the DNA TGTGCCAGCAGCCCATTCCACACCGGGGAGCTGTTTTTT. It specifies CASSPFHTGELFF. This rearrangement joins TRBV11-2 to TRBJ2-2; D is unresolved. This CDR3 comprises 13 residues. Germline lookup yields CDR1 SGHAT and CDR2 FQNNGV. The V end lost 5 bases, the J end lost 3 bases, and 7 bases lay between the germline ends.